What follows are 18 T cell receptor beta chains derived from one specimen sequenced in a study of blood T cell repertoires in COVID-19. Sequencing used immunoSEQ multiplex PCR; TCRdb keeps in-frame clones, though not all of them. The table includes just over 250,000 clones, about nine tenths detected once. The material sequenced was peripheral blood. Receptors originate from a person between 18 and 30 years old with COVID-19, enrolled during active disease.

V and J are TRBV4-2 and TRBJ2-2, with D unresolved. Trimming stripped 0 bases from V and 2 bases from J, with 13 bases between. Germline V gene sequence: CDR1 LGHNA, CDR2 YNFKEQ. The CDR3 has 17 amino acids. The CDR3 region is CASSQDEGGANTGELFF. DNA for the CDR3: TGTGCCAGCAGCCAAGATGAAGGCGGAGCTAACACCGGGGAGCTGTTTTTT.

This clone was seen just once. V gene TRBV29-1 combines with J gene TRBJ2-5; tentative D call: TRBD2 (6 bases). The ends were cut back, 3 bases at V and 2 bases at J, with 10 bases in the middle. Germline lookup yields CDR1 SQVTM and CDR2 ANQGSEA. The CDR3 totals 13 residues. CDR3 bases: TGCAGCGTTGACGGGGCGGGACAAGAGACCCAGTACTTC. It encodes CSVDGAGQETQYF.

The CDR3 DNA reads TGTGCCAGCAGTTTCAGCCTAGCGACGGATACGCAGTATTTT. Amino acid sequence: CASSFSLATDTQYF. The chain combines TRBV6-6 with TRBJ2-3; the D gene is possibly TRBD2 (6 bases). In germline, CDR1 is MNHNY, CDR2 SVGAGI (reference sequence). V lost 4 bases and J lost 6, with 14 bases in between. This CDR3 has 14 residues.

Written as DNA, the CDR3 is TGTGCTAGTGCGGGTATGGGAGGGGTGACCGAGCAGTACTTC. Its protein is CASAGMGGVTEQYF. The chain recombines TRBV12-5 with TRBJ2-7, with 7 nucleotides matching TRBD2. Looked up from germline, CDR1 is LGHNT and CDR2 is FRNRAP. Trimming took 7 bases from V and 6 from J; bases not matched to a gene: 12. The CDR3 is made up of 14 amino acids.

The chain joins TRBV4-2 to TRBJ1-1, with unresolved D. The CDR3 extends over 18 amino acids. From germline, CDR1 is LGHNA and CDR2 YNFKEQ. V lost 0 bases to trimming and J lost 0 bases, with 17 bases between them. The CDR3 here is CASSQEHSIITLNTEAFF. The DNA for the CDR3 is TGTGCCAGCAGCCAAGAGCATAGCATAATTACCCTGAACACTGAAGCTTTCTTT.

V is TRBV5-4 and J is TRBJ2-5, with 8 bases fitting TRBD1. Trimming cost V 4 bases and J 1 base; bases outside gene matches: 6. This CDR3 is 15 amino acids long. Looked up from germline, CDR1 is SGHNT and CDR2 is YYREEE (reference sequence). The CDR3 coding sequence is TGTGCCAGCAGCCACAGACAGGGGTCCCAAGAGACCCAGTACTTC. Translation gives CASSHRQGSQETQYF.

The chain uses TRBV27 and TRBJ1-2, with 7 nucleotides matching TRBD1. Germline values: CDR1 MNHEY, CDR2 SMNVEV (reference sequence). The CDR3 is made up of 12 amino acids. V was pared by 3 bases and J by 8 bases, with 3 bases of the junction left unmatched. The CDR3 sequence is CASSLDRIGYTF. CDR3 in DNA: TGTGCCAGCAGTTTGGACAGGATAGGCTACACCTTC.

This clone appeared a single time. The J gene is TRBJ2-7, the V gene TRBV7-6; TRBD2 aligns across 9 bases. Germline V lookup: CDR1 SGHVS, CDR2 FNYEAQ. Trimming cost V 6 bases and J 2 bases; bases outside gene matches: 17. This CDR3 comprises 18 residues. The CDR3 reads CASSSNPATSGGTYEQYF. The CDR3 DNA sequence: TGTGCCAGCAGTTCTAATCCTGCGACTAGCGGAGGGACCTACGAGCAGTACTTC.

The V and J genes are TRBV5-1 and TRBJ2-2, with 10 bases fitting TRBD2. Germline V gene lookup returns CDR1 SGHRS and CDR2 YFSETQ. V lost 5 bases and J lost 4; bases outside the gene matches: 5. The CDR3 covers 15 residues. CDR3 sequence reads: CASSPGLAFTGELFF. CDR3 bases: TGCGCCAGCAGTCCGGGACTAGCGTTCACCGGGGAGCTGTTTTTT.

The chain links TRBV6-1 to TRBJ2-7; a possible D gene is TRBD2 (6 bases). Germline loops: CDR1 MNHNS, CDR2 SASEGT. The CDR3 runs to 17 residues. Trimming took 0 bases from V and 0 from J, leaving 15 bases between them. Written as DNA, the CDR3 is TGTGCCAGCAGTGAAGCGTCGGTTGCGGGGTTCTCCTACGAGCAGTACTTC. The encoded protein is CASSEASVAGFSYEQYF.

This chain joins TRBV3-1 (or the pseudogene TRBV3-2) and TRBJ1-6; TRBD1 aligns across 7 bases. The junction had 5 bases not matched to a gene; V was cut back by 4 bases and J by 5 bases. This CDR3 spans 15 amino acids. Germline CDR1 is LGHDT and CDR2 is YNNKEL (reference sequence). In DNA form, the CDR3 reads TGTGCCAGCAGCCCCCGACAGGGCAATAATTCACCCCTCCACTTT. Translated: CASSPRQGNNSPLHF.

The rearrangement links TRBV6-5 to TRBJ1-2; D is ambiguous. The CDR3 is 16 residues long. Trimming left V 0 bases short and J 2 bases short, with 13 bases between. Germline CDR1 and CDR2: MNHEY and SVGAGI. CDR3 loop: CASSYSHSSRNYGYTF. DNA of the CDR3: TGTGCCAGCAGTTACTCCCACAGCAGCAGGAACTATGGCTACACCTTC.

CDR3 sequence (DNA): TGCGCCAGCAGCCTATACGATAACGGACTAGCGGGAGGGCAGGTGGAGTATTTT. This codes for CASSLYDNGLAGGQVEYF. This sequence joins TRBV5-1 and TRBJ2-3; the match to TRBD2 covers 15 bases. CDR3 size: 18 residues. Trimming removed 4 bases from V and 13 bases from J; junction bases left unmatched: 19. Germline V CDR1 and CDR2: SGHRS, YFSETQ. The full variable domain, in which reference TRBV5-1 and TRBJ2-3 provide the parts outside the CDR3, is KAGVTQTPRYLIKTRGQQVTLSCSPISGHRSVSWYQQTPGQGLQFLFEYFSETQRNKGNFPGRFSGRQFSNSRSEMNVSTLELGDSALYLCASSLYDNGLAGGQVEYFGPGTRLTVL.

The V gene is TRBV24-1, the J gene TRBJ2-3; 10 bases agree with TRBD2. Germline-derived CDR1 and CDR2 are KGHDR and SFDVKD. This CDR3 contains 15 residues. Trimming cost V 5 bases and J 2 bases; bases outside gene matches: 3. CDR3 loop: CATSALAGSTDTQYF. In nucleotides, the CDR3 is TGTGCCACCAGTGCACTAGCGGGATCCACAGATACGCAGTATTTT.

This clone was seen once. The V gene is TRBV5-1, the J gene TRBJ1-5; D is ambiguous. V lost 4 bases and J 7 bases, leaving 15 bases between the germline ends. This CDR3 region has 14 residues. Germline V gives CDR1 SGHRS, CDR2 YFSETQ. The chain's CDR3 is CASSEGGEWQPQHF. DNA for the CDR3: TGCGCCAGCAGCGAGGGTGGGGAGTGGCAGCCCCAGCATTTT.

The chain links TRBV27 to TRBJ1-1; D not resolved. The CDR3 is 15 residues long. The V end lost 0 bases, the J end lost 1 base, and 9 bases lay between the germline ends. The germline gives CDR1 MNHEY, CDR2 SMNVEV (reference sequence). CDR3 amino acids: CASSLSAFPNTEAFF. CDR3 nucleotides: TGTGCCAGCAGTTTATCCGCGTTTCCGAACACTGAAGCTTTCTTT.

The chain combines TRBV2 with TRBJ2-7; 9 positions agree with TRBD2. The V segment lost 7 bases and the J segment 4 bases; nucleotides outside the gene matches: 14. CDR1 is SNHLY and CDR2 is FYNNEI in the germline V gene. This CDR3 contains 16 residues. CDR3 in amino acids: CASILRGLAGRYEQYF. As DNA, the CDR3 is TGTGCCAGCATCCTCAGAGGGCTAGCGGGAAGATACGAGCAGTACTTC.

V usage is TRBV7-2 and J usage is TRBJ2-5; 12 positions agree with TRBD2. The germline gives CDR1 SGHTA, CDR2 FQGNSA. Unmatched junction bases numbered 8, after V lost 5 bases and J lost 1 base. The CDR3 is 17 residues long. CDR3 DNA: TGTGCCAGCAGCACTACGACTAGCGGGAGAAGCCAAGAGACCCAGTACTTC. Translating it yields CASSTTTSGRSQETQYF.